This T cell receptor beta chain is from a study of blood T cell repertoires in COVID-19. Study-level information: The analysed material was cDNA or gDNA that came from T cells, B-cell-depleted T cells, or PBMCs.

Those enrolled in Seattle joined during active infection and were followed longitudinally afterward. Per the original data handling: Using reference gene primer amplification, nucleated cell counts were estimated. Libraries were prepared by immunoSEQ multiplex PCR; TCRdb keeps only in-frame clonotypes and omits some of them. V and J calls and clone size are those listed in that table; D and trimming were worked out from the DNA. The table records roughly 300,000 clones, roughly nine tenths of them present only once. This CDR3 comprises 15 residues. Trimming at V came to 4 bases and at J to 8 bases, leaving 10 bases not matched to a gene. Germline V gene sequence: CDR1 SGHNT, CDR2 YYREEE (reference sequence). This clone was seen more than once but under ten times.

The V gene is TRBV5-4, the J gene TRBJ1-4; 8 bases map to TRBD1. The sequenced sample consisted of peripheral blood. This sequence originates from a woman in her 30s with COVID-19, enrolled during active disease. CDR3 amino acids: CASSHQQGVVEKLFF. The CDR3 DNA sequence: TGTGCCAGCAGCCACCAACAGGGGGTGGTGGAAAAACTGTTTTTT. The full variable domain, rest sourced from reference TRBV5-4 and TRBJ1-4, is ETGVTQSPTHLIKTRGQQVTLRCSSQSGHNTVSWYQQALGQGPQFIFQYYREEENGRGNFPPRFSGLQFPNYSSELNVNALELDDSALYLCASSHQQGVVEKLFFGSGTQLSVL.